This T cell receptor beta chain was found in a study of regulatory T cells in long-lasting Graves disease. Time point of the sample: newly diagnosed GD, antithyroid drugs for less than 3 months. RNA extracted from PBMCs served as the sequencing template. Notes on the study in general: Persistent disease was characterized by preferential usage of TRBV28, TRBJ1-2 and TRBJ2-5.

Sequencing libraries for TCR beta were prepared with iRepertoire HTBI primers and Arm-PCR of CDR3 regions. Each CDR3 protein is one row after TCRdb ran MiXCR on the multiplex PCR reads. The sample includes about 540,000 distinct CDR3 sequences, roughly 14% of them seen just once. This clonotype came up many times. The antigen remains unidentified. The CDR3 runs to 15 residues. The J segment lost 3 bases and the V segment lost 6 bases, leaving 7 bases of the junction unmatched. Germline assignment: CDR1 SEHNR and CDR2 FQNEAQ (reference sequence). The sample was also reused in another study, on T cells in Graves' hyperthyroidism and ophthalmopathy.

The receptor was derived from a man aged 30 to 45 with Graves disease. The chain employs TRBV7-9 and TRBJ2-7, with TRBD1 matching over 11 bases. This material consisted of peripheral blood mononuclear cells (PBMCs), taken at new diagnosis, from a patient treated with antithyroid drugs. CDR3 sequence reads: CASRADRGLFYEQYF. CDR3 nucleotides: TGTGCCAGCAGAGCGGACAGGGGGCTATTCTACGAGCAGTACTTC.